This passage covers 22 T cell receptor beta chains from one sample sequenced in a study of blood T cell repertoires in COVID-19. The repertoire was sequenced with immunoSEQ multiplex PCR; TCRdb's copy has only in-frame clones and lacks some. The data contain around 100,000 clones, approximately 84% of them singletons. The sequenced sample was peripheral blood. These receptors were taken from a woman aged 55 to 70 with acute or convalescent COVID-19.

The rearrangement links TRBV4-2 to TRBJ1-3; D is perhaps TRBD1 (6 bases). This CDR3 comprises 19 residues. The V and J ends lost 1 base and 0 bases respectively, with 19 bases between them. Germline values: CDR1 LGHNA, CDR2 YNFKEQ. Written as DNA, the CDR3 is TGTGCCAGCAGCCAAGGGATCTCGGGGGGCCATTCCTCTGGAAACACCATATATTTT. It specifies CASSQGISGGHSSGNTIYF.

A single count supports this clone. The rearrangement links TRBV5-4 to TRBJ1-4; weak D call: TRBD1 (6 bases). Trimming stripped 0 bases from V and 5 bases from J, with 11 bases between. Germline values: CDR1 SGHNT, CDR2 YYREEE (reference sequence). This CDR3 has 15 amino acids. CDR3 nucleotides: TGTGCCAGCAGCTTGGGATGGACAGACAATGAAAAACTGTTTTTT. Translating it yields CASSLGWTDNEKLFF.

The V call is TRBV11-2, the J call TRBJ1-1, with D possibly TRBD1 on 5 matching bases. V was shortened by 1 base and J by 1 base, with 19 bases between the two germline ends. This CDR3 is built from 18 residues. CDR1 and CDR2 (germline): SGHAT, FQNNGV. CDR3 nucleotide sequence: TGTGCCAGCAGCTTAGGGGTACAGGACCCTTCTAGGAACACTGAAGCTTTCTTT. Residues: CASSLGVQDPSRNTEAFF.

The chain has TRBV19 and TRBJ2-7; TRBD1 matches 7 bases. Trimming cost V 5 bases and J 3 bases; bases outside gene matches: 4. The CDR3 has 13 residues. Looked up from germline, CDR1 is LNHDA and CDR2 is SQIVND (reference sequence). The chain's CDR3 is CASSLGQNYEQYF. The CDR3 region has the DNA TGTGCCAGTAGTTTGGGACAGAACTACGAGCAGTACTTC.

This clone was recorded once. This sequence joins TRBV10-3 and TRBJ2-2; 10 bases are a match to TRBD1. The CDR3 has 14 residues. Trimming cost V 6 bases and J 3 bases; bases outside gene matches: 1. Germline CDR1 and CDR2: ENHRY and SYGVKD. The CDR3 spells CAIRGTGDTGELFF. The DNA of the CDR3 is TGTGCCATCAGAGGGACAGGGGACACCGGGGAGCTGTTTTTT.

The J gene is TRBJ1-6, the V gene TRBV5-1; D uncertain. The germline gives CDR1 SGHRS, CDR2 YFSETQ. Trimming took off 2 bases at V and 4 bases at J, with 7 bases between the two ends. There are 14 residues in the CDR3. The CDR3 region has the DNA TGCGCCAGCAGCTTAAACAGTTATAATTCACCCCTCCACTTT. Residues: CASSLNSYNSPLHF.

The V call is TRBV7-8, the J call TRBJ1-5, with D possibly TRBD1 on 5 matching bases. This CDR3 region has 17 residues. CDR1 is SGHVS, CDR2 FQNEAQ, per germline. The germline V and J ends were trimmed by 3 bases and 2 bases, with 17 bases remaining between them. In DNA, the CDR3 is TGTGCCAGCAGCTTCTCGCCGGGGGGATCGGGCAATCAGCCCCAGCATTTT. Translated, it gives CASSFSPGGSGNQPQHF.

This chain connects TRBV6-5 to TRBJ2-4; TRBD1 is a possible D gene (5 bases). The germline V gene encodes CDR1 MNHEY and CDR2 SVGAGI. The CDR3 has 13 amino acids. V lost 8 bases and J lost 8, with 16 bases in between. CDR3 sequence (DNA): TGTGCCAGCCGGTACAGGCCTAGGGACATTCAGTACTTC. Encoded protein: CASRYRPRDIQYF.

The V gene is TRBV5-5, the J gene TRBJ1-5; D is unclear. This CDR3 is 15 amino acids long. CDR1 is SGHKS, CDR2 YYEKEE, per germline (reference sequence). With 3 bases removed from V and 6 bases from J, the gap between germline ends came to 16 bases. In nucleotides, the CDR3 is TGTGCCAGCAGCTCTCTAGGTAGAGGTAGTCAGCCCCAGCATTTT. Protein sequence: CASSSLGRGSQPQHF.

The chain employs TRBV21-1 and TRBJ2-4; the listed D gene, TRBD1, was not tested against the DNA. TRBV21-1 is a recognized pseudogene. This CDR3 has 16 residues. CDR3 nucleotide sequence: TGTGCCAGCAGCAAGCCCAGGGAACTAGCCAAAAACATTCAGTACTTC. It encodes CASSKPRELAKNIQYF.

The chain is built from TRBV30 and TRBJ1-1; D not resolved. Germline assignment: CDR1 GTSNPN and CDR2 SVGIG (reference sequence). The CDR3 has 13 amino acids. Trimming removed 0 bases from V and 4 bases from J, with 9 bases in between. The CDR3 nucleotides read TGTGCCTGGAGTGTAGGGAGGGCCACTGAAGCTTTCTTT. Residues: CAWSVGRATEAFF.

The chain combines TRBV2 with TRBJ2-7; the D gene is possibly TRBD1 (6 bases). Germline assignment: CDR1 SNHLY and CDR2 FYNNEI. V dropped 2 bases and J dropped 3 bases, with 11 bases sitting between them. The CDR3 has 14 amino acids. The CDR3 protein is CASSERTVIYEQYF. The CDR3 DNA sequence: TGTGCCAGCAGTGAACGGACAGTAATCTACGAGCAGTACTTC.

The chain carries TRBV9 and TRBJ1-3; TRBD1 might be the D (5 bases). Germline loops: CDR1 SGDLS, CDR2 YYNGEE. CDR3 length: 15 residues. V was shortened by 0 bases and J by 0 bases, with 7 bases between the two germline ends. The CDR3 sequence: CASSVGGVSGNTIYF. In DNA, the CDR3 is TGTGCCAGCAGCGTAGGGGGGGTCTCTGGAAACACCATATATTTT. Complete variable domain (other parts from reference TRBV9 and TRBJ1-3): DSGVTQTPKHLITATGQRVTLRCSPRSGDLSVYWYQQSLDQGLQFLIQYYNGEERAKGNILERFSAQQFPDLHSELNLSSLELGDSALYFCASSVGGVSGNTIYFGEGSWLTVV.

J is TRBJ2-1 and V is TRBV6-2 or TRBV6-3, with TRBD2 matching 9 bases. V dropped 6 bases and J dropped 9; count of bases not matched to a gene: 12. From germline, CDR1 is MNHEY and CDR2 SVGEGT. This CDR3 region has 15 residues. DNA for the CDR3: TGTGCCAGCAGCTCCCGCGGGGGGGCCTTTTTTGAGCAGTTCTTC. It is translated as CASSSRGGAFFEQFF.

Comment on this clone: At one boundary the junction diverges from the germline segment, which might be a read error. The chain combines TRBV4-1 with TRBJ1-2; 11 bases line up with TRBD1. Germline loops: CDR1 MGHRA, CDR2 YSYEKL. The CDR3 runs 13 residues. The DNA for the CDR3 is TGCGCCAGCAGCCAGAGAAGGGACAGGGGGTGGGCTTTC. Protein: CASSQRRDRGWAF.

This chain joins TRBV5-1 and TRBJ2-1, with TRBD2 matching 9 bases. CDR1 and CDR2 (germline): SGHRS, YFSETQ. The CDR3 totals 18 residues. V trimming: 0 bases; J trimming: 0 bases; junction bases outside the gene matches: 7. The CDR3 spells CASSLGASGASSYNEQFF. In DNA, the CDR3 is TGCGCCAGCAGCTTGGGGGCTAGCGGGGCGAGCTCCTACAATGAGCAGTTCTTC.

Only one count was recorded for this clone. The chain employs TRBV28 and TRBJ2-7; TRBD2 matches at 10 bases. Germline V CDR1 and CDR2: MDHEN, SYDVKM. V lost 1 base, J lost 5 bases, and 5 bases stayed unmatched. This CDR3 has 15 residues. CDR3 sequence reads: CASSLSSGGPNEQYF. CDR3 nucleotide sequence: TGTGCCAGCAGTTTATCTAGCGGGGGACCGAACGAGCAGTACTTC.

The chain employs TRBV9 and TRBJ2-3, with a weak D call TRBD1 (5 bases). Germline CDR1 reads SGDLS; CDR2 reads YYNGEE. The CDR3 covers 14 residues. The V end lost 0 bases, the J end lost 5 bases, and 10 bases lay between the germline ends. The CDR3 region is CASSVETGRDTQYF. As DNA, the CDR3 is TGTGCCAGCAGCGTAGAAACAGGTAGAGATACGCAGTATTTT.

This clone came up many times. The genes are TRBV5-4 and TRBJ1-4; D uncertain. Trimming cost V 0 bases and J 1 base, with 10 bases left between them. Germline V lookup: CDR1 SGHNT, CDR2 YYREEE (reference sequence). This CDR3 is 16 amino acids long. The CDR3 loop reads CASSLGGERTNEKLFF. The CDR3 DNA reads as TGTGCCAGCAGCTTGGGGGGAGAAAGAACTAATGAAAAACTGTTTTTT.

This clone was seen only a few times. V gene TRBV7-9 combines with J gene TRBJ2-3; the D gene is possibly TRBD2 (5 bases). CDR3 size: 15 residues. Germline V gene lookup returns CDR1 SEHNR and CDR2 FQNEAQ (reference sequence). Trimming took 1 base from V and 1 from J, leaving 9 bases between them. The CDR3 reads CASSLGGSGTDTQYF. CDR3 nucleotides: TGTGCCAGCAGCTTAGGAGGGAGCGGCACAGATACGCAGTATTTT.

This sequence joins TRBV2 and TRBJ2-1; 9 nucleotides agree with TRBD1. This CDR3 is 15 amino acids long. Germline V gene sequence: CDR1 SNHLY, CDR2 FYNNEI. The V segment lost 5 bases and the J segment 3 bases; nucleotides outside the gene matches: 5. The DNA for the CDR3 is TGTGCCAGCAGTAACGGACAGGGGTTCTACAATGAGCAGTTCTTC. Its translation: CASSNGQGFYNEQFF.

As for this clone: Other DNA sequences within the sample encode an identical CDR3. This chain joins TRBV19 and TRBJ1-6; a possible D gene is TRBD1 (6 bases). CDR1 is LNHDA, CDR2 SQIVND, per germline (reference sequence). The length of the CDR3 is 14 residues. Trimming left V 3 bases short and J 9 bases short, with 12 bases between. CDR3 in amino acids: CASSITGSGSPLHF. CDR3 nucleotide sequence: TGTGCCAGTAGTATCACAGGGTCGGGTTCACCCCTCCACTTT. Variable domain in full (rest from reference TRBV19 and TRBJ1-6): DGGITQSPKYLFRKEGQNVTLSCEQNLNHDAMYWYRQDPGQGLRLIYYSQIVNDFQKGDIAEGYSVSREKKESFPLTVTSAQKNPTAFYLCASSITGSGSPLHFGNGTRLTVT.